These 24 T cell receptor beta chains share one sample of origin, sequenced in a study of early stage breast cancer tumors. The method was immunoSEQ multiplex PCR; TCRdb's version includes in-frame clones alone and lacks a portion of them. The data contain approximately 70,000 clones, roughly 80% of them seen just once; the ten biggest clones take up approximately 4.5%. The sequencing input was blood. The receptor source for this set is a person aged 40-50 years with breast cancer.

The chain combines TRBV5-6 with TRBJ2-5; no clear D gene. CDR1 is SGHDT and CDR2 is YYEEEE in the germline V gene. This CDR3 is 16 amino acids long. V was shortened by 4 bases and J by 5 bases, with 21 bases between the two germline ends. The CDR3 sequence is CASSRTRLAGRETQYF. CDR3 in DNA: TGTGCCAGCAGCCGTACACGACTGGCCGGTCGCGAGACCCAGTACTTC.

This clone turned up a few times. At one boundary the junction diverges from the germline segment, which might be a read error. The CDR3 reads CASSLAGSGGNQPQHF. CDR3 coding DNA: TGTGCCAGCAGCCTAGCGGGTAGCGGGGGCAATCAGCCCCAGCATTTT. V and J are TRBV7-8 and TRBJ1-5; D is unclear. The CDR3 is 16 amino acids. Germline values: CDR1 SGHVS, CDR2 FQNEAQ.

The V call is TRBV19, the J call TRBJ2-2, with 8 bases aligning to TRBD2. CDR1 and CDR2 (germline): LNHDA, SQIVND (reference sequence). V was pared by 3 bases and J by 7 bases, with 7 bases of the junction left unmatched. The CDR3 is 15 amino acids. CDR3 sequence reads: CASSMKRELFGELFF. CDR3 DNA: TGTGCCAGTAGTATGAAGCGGGAGTTGTTCGGGGAGCTGTTTTTT.

CDR3 coding DNA: TGTGCCAGCAGCTTAGATTGGGGCTACACCTTC. Its translation: CASSLDWGYTF. The V call is TRBV13, the J call TRBJ1-2; D not resolved. V lost 1 base and J lost 8, with 5 bases in between. The CDR3 is 11 residues long. CDR1 is PRHDT and CDR2 is FYEKMQ in the germline V gene (reference sequence).

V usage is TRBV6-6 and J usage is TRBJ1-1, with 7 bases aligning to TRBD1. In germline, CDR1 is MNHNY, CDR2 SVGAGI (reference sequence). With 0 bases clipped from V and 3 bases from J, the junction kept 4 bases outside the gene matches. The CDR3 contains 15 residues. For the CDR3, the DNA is TGTGCCAGCAGTTACTCACAGGGGAAGGACACTGAAGCTTTCTTT. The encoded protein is CASSYSQGKDTEAFF.

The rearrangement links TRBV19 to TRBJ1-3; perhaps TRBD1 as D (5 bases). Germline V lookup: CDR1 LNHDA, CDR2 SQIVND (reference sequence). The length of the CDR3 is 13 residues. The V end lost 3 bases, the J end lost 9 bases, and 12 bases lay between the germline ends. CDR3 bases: TGTGCCAGTAGTATCCGGGACCGGCCCACCATATATTTT. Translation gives CASSIRDRPTIYF.

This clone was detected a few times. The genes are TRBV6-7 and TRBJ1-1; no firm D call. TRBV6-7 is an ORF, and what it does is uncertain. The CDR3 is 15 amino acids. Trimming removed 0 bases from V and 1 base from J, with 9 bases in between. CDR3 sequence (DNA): TGTGCCAGCAGTTACTCGACCAGGCGGAACACTGAAGCTTTCTTT. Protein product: CASSYSTRRNTEAFF.

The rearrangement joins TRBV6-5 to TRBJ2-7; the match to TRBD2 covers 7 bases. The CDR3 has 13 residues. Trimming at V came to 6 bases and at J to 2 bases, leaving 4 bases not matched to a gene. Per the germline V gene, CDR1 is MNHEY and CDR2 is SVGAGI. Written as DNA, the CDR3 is TGTGCCAGCAGGCCTAGCGGAACCTACGAGCAGTACTTC. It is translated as CASRPSGTYEQYF.

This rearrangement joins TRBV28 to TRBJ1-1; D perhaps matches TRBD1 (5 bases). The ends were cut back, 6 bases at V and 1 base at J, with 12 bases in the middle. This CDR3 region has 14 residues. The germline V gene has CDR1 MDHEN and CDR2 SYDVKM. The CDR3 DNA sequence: TGTGCCAGCAGGAGGGACTTCGGGAACACTGAAGCTTTCTTT. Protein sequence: CASRRDFGNTEAFF.

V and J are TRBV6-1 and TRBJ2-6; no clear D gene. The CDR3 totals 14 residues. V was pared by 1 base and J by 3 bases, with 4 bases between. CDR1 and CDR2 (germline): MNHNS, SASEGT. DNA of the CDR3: TGTGCCAGCAGTGAAGGTGGTGGGGCCAACGTCCTGACTTTC. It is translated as CASSEGGGANVLTF.

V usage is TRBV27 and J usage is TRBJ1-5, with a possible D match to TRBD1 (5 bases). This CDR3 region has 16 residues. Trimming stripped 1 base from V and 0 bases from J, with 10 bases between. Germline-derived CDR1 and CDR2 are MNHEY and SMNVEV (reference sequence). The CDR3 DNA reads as TGTGCCAGCAGTTTATGGGGGGAACATAGCAATCAGCCCCAGCATTTT. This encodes CASSLWGEHSNQPQHF.

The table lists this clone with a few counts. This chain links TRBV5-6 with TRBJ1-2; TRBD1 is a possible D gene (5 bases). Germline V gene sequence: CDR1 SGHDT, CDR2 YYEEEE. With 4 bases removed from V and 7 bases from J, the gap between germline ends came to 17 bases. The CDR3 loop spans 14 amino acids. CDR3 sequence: CASSIRRGVGGYTF. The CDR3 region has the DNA TGTGCCAGCAGCATCCGACGGGGGGTAGGTGGCTACACCTTC.

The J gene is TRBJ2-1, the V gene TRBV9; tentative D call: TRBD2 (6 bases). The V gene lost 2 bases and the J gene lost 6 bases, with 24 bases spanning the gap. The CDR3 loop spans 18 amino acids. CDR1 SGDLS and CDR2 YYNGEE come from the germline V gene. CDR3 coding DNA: TGTGCCAGCAGCGTCCCATCCTCTGGCGGGAAGGCTACCAATGAGCAGTTCTTC. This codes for CASSVPSSGGKATNEQFF.

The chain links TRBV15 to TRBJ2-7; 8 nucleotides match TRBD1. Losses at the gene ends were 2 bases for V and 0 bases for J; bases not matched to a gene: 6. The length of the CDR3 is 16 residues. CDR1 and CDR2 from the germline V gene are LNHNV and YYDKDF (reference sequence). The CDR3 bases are TGTGCCACCAGCAGAAAAACGACAGGGGACTCCTACGAGCAGTACTTC. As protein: CATSRKTTGDSYEQYF. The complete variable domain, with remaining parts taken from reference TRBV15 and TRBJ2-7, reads DAMVIQNPRYQVTQFGKPVTLSCSQTLNHNVMYWYQQKSSQAPKLLFHYYDKDFNNEADTPDNFQSRRPNTSFCFLDIRSPGLGDTAMYLCATSRKTTGDSYEQYFGPGTRLTVT.

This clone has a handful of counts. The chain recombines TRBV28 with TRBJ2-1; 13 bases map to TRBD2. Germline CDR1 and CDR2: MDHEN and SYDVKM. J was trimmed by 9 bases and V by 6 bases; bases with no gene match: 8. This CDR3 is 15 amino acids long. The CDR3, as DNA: TGTGCCAGCAGCGCCGGTACTAGCGGGAGGGTTGAGCAGTTCTTC. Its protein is CASSAGTSGRVEQFF.

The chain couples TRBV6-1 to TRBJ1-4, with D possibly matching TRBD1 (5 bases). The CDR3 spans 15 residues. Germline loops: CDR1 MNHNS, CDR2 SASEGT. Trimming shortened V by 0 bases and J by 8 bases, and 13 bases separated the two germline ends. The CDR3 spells CASSEAGGDWEKLFF. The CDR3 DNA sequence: TGTGCCAGCAGTGAAGCGGGAGGGGATTGGGAAAAACTGTTTTTT.

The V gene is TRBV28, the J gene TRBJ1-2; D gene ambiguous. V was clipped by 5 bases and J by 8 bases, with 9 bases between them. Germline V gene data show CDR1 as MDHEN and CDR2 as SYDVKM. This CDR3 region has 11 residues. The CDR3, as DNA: TGTGCCAGCAGTGGGCCGGGCGGCTACACCTTC. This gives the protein CASSGPGGYTF.

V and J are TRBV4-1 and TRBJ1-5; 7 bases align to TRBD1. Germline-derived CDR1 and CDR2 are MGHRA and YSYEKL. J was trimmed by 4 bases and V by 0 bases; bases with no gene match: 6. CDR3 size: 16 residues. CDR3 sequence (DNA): TGCGCCAGCAGCCAAGACCTGACAGGGAGGAATCAGCCCCAGCATTTT. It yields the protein CASSQDLTGRNQPQHF.

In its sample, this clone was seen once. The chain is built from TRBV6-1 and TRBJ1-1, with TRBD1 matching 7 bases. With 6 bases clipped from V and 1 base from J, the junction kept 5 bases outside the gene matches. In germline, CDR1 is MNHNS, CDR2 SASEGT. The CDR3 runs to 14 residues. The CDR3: CASRTGQPNTEAFF. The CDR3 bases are TGTGCCAGCAGAACGGGACAGCCGAACACTGAAGCTTTCTTT.

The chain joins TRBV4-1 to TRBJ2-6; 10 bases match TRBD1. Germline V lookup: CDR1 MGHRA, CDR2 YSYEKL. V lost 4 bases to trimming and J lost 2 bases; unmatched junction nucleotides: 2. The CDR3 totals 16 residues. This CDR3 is CASSRDRGAGANVLTF. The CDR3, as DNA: TGCGCCAGCAGCCGGGACAGGGGTGCTGGGGCCAACGTCCTGACTTTC.

CDR3 DNA: TGTGCCAGCAGCTCCAATCGGGGGGCATCGGGAAACACCATATATTTT. As protein: CASSSNRGASGNTIYF. The rearrangement joins TRBV7-6 to TRBJ1-3; D is perhaps TRBD1 (6 bases). The V gene's germline CDR1 is SGHVS and CDR2 FNYEAQ. Deletions cut 4 bases from V and 4 bases from J, with 17 bases between. The CDR3 runs 16 residues.

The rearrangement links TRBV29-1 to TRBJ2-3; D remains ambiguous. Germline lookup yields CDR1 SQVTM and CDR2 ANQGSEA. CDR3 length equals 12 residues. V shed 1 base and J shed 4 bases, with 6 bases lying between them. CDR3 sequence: CSVEVPPDTQYF. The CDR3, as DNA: TGCAGCGTTGAAGTTCCGCCAGATACGCAGTATTTT.

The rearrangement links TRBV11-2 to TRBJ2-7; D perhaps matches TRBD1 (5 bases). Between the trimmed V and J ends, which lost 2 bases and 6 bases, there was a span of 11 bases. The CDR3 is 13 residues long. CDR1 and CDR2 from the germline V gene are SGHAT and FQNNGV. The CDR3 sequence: CASSLSPRAEQYF. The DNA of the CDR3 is TGTGCCAGCAGCTTATCGCCCAGGGCCGAGCAGTACTTC.

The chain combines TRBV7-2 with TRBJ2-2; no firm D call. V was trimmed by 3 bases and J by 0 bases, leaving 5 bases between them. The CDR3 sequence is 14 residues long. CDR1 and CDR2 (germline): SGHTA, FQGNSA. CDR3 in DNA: TGTGCCAGCAGCTTCGGACCGAACACCGGGGAGCTGTTTTTT. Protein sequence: CASSFGPNTGELFF.